This T cell receptor beta chain appears in the sequencing data of a study of identical twins. Each CDR3 protein gets one entry after TCRdb re-called the 5' RACE reads with MiXCR. Of about 660,000 distinct CDR3 sequences in the sample, around 8.6% were seen once. This clonotype showed up just a few times. Its antigen is still unknown. Study-wide points: It was out-of-frame TCR alpha sharing in monozygotic twins that models underestimated.

CDR1 is SGHAT, CDR2 FQNNGV, per germline. V lost 1 base and J 4 bases, leaving 10 bases between the germline ends. The CDR3 consists of 15 residues. In addition, the sample was reused for a study of yellow fever vaccine responses in identical twins.

The TCR was taken from a woman between 18 and 29 years old in good health. The sample consisted of PBMCs. The chain joins TRBV11-2 to TRBJ2-2; D remains ambiguous. CDR3 nucleotides: TGTGCCAGCAGCTTAGCTCGGGCCTTCACCGGGGAGCTGTTTTTT. This codes for CASSLARAFTGELFF.